One sample yielded the 2 T cell receptor beta chains listed below, sequenced in a study of T-cell memory formation after mild COVID-19. TCRdb reprocessed the 5' RACE reads with MiXCR, giving one entry per CDR3 protein. Of around 400,000 distinct CDR3 sequences listed, roughly a quarter are singletons. Sequencing was done on a sample of PBMCs or a T cell subset sorted from them (not recorded which). These receptors all come from an adult woman who had mild COVID-19 (a few samples of this study predate the infection). Cell type and time point are not known.

Only a few counts were recorded for this clonotype. This CDR3 is CASSYGQSLGGYTF. CDR3 DNA sequence: TGTGCCAGCAGTTACGGACAGAGCCTGGGGGGCTACACCTTC. V is TRBV6-6 and J is TRBJ1-2; D is perhaps TRBD1 (6 bases). The germline V and J ends were trimmed by 2 bases and 8 bases, with 15 bases remaining between them. The CDR3 length is 14 residues. CDR1 MNHNY and CDR2 SVGAGI come from the germline V gene (reference sequence).

This clonotype was seen more than once but under ten times. This chain connects TRBV20-1 to TRBJ1-1, with a possible D match to TRBD1 (5 bases). This CDR3 is built from 11 residues. Germline-derived CDR1 and CDR2 are DFQATT and SNEGSKA (reference sequence). The V end lost 3 bases, the J end lost 5 bases, and 7 bases lay between the germline ends. The CDR3: CSARWGTEAFF. In nucleotides, the CDR3 is TGCAGTGCTAGGTGGGGGACTGAAGCTTTCTTT.